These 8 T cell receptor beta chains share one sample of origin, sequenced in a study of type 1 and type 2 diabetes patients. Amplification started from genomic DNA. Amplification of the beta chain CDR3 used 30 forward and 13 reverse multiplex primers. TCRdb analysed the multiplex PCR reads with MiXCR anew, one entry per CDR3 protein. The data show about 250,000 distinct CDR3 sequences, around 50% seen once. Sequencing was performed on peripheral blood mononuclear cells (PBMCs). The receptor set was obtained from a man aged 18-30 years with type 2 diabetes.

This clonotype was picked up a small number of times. The CDR3 DNA sequence: TGTGCCAGTAATCAAGTGGCGAACACTGAAGCTTTCTTT. It codes for CASNQVANTEAFF. J is TRBJ1-1 and V is TRBV19; D is unclear. The V end lost 7 bases, the J end lost 1 base, and 10 bases lay between the germline ends. The germline V gene has CDR1 LNHDA and CDR2 SQIVND (reference sequence). The length of the CDR3 is 13 residues.

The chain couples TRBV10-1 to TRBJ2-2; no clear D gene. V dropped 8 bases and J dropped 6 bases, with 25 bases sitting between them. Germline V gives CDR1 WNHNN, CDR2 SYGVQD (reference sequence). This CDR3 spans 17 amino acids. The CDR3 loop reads CASSSIPRWHEAGELFF. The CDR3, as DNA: TGCGCCAGCTCCTCGATCCCCAGGTGGCACGAGGCCGGGGAGCTGTTTTTT.

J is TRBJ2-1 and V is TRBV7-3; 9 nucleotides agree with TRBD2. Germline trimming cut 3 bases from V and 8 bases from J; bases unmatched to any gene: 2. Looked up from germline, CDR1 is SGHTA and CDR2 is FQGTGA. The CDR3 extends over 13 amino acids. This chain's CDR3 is CASSFLAGYEQFF. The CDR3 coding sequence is TGTGCCAGCAGCTTTCTAGCGGGATATGAGCAGTTCTTC.

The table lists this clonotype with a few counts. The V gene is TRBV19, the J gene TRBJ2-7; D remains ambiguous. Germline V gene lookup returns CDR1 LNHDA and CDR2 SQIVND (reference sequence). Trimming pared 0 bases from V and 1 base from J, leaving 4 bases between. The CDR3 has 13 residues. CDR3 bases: TGTGCCAGTAGTATAGACGGGTCCTACGAGCAGTACTTC. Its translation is CASSIDGSYEQYF.

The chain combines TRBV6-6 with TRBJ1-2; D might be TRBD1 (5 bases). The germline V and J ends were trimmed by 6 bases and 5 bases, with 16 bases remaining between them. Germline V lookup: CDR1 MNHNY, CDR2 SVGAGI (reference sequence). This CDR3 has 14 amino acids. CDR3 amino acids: CASSRGVGEYGYTF. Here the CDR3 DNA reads TGTGCCAGCAGCCGCGGGGTGGGGGAATATGGCTACACCTTC.

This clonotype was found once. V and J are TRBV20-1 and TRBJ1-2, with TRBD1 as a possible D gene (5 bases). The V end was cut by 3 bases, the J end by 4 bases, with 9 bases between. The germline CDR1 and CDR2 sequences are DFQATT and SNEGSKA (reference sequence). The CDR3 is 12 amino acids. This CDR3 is CSARVGGYGYTF. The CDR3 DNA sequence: TGCAGTGCTAGGGTGGGGGGCTATGGCTACACCTTC.

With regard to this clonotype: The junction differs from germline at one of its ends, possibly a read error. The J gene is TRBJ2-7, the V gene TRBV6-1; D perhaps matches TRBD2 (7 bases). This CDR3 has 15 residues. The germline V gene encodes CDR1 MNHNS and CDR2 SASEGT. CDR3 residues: CTSSSQGTTPHEQYF. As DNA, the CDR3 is TGTACCAGCAGTTCCCAGGGGACTACCCCCCACGAGCAGTACTTC.

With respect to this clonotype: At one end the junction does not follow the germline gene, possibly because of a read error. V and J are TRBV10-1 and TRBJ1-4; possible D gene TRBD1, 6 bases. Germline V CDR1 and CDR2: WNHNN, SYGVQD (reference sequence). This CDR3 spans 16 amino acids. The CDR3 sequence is CAISGTGFGGTEKLFF. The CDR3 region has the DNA TGTGCCATCAGTGGAACAGGGTTTGGGGGTACCGAAAAACTGTTTTTT.